This entry is about one T cell receptor beta chain. Antigen specificity is unknown. Here immunoSEQ multiplex PCR was the method, and the copy in TCRdb shows in-frame clones only, minus some. The sample includes some 99,000 clones, 88% of them seen just once. The sample belongs to a study of T cell responses to AZD1222 COVID-19 vaccine. Study outcomes and limitations: Nearly half of unique spike-specific TCRs reportedly avoided B.1.351 and B.1.1.7 mutated regions.

The germline V gene has CDR1 MNHEY and CDR2 SMNVEV (reference sequence). V was shortened by 2 bases and J by 5 bases, with 13 bases between the two germline ends. The CDR3 runs to 15 residues. The source material was peripheral blood, sampled on day 0 of MenACWY control vaccination. The V gene is TRBV27, the J gene TRBJ1-5, with D possibly matching TRBD1 (6 bases). This sequence originates from an adult in good health. CDR3 residues: CASSLGGRGDQPQHF. Written as DNA, the CDR3 is TGTGCCAGCAGTTTAGGGGGCCGGGGGGATCAGCCCCAGCATTTT.